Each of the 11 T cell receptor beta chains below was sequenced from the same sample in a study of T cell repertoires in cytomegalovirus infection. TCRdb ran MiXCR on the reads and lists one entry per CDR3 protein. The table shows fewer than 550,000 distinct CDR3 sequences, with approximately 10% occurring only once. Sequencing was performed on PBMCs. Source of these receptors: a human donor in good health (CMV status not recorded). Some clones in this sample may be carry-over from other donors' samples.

The CDR3 bases are TGTGCCAGTGAAGATGGGAGGGCGGAGACCCAGTACTTC. It specifies CASEDGRAETQYF. The chain uses TRBV19 and TRBJ2-5; 7 bases are shared with TRBD2. The V gene's germline CDR1 is LNHDA and CDR2 SQIVND (reference sequence). The CDR3 sequence is 13 residues long. Trimming took 8 bases from V and 5 from J; bases not matched to a gene: 8.

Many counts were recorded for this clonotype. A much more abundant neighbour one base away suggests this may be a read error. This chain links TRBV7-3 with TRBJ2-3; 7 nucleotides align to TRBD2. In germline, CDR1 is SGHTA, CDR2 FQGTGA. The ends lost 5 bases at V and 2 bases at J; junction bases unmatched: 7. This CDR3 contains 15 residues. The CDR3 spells CASSASGTITDTQYF. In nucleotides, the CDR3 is TGTGCCAGCAGCGCCTCCGGGACTATCACAGATACGCAGTATTTT.

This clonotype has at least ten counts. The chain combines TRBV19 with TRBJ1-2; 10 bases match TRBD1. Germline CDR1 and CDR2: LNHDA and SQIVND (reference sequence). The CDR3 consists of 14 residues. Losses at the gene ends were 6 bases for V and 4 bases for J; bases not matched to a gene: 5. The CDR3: CASSSTGGGYGYTF. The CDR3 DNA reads TGTGCCAGTAGCTCGACAGGGGGCGGCTATGGCTACACCTTC.

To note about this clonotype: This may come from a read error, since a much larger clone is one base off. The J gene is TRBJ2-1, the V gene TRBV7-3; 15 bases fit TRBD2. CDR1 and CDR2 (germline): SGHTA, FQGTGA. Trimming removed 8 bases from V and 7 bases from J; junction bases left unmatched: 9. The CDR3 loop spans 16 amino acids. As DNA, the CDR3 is TGTGCCAGCTGCTGGACTAGCGGGAGGGCCCGGAATGAGCAGTTCTTC. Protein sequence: CASCWTSGRARNEQFF.

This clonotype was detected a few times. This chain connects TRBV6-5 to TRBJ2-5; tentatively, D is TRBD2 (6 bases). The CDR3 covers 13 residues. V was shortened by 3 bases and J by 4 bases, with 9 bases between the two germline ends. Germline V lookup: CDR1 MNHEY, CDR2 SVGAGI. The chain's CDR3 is CASSYPGVETQYF. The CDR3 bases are TGTGCCAGCAGTTATCCGGGAGTAGAGACCCAGTACTTC.

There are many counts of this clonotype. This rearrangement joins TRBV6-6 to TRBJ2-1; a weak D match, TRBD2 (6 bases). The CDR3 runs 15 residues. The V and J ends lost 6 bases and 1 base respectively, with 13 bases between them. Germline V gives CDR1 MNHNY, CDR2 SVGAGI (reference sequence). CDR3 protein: CASREGGLSYNEQFF. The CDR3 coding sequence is TGTGCCAGCAGGGAGGGAGGACTTTCCTACAATGAGCAGTTCTTC.

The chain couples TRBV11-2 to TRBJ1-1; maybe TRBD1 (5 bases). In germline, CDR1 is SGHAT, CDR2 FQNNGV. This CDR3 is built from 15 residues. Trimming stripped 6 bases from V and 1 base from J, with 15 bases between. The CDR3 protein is CASRGVRGWNTEAFF. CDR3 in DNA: TGTGCCAGCAGGGGGGTTCGGGGCTGGAACACTGAAGCTTTCTTT.

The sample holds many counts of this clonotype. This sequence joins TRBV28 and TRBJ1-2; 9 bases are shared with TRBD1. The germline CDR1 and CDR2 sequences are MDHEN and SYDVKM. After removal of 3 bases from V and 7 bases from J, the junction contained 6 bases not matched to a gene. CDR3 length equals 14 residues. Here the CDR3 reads CASSFVQGARGYTF. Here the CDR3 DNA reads TGTGCCAGCAGTTTTGTACAGGGGGCTCGTGGCTACACCTTC.

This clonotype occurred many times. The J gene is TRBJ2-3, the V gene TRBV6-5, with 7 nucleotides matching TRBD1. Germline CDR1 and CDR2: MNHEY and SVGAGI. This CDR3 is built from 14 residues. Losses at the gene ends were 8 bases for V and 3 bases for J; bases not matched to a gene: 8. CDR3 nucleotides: TGTGCCAGCCACGTGACAGGGTGGACAGATACGCAGTATTTT. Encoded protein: CASHVTGWTDTQYF.

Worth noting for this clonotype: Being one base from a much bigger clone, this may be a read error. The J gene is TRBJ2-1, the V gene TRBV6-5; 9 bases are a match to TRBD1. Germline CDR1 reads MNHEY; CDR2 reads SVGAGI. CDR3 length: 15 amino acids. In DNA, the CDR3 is TGTGCCAGCAGTTACGGGACAGGGACGGGAGATGAGCAGTGCTTC. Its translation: CASSYGTGTGDEQCF.

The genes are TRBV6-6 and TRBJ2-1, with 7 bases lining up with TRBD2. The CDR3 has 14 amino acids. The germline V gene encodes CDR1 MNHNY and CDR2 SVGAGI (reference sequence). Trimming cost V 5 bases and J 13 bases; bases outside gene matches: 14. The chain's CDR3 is CASSHRAGGRFQFF. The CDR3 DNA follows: TGTGCCAGCAGTCATAGGGCCGGGGGGAGATTCCAGTTCTTC.